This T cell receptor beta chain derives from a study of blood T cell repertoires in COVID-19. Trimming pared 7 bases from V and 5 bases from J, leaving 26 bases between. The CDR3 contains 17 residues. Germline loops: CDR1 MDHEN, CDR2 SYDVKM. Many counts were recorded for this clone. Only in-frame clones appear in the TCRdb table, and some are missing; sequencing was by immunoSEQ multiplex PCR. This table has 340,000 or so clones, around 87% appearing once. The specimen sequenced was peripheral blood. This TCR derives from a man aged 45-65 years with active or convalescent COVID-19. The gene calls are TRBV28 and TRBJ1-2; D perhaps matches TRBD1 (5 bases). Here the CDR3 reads CASTLGAQGLGGYGYTF. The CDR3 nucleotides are TGTGCCAGCACCCTAGGGGCGCAGGGACTTGGCGGGTATGGCTACACCTTC.